Here is one TCR beta chain with its context. The sample comes from a study of somatic mutations in cytotoxic T cells in rheumatoid arthritis. This CDR3 comprises 15 residues. V was clipped by 2 bases and J by 3 bases; unmatched bases: 5. Germline assignment: CDR1 SGDLS and CDR2 YYNGEE. Measured with immunoSEQ multiplex PCR; TCRdb has only the in-frame clones, and not every one. This sample has 15,000 to 25,000 clones, with around 80% found just once. This receptor was obtained from a woman aged 50 to 60 in good health. The sequencing sample was made of CD8+ T cells sorted from blood. The chain uses TRBV9 and TRBJ2-1; 7 bases agree with TRBD2. The CDR3 DNA reads TGTGCCAGCAGCGTCACTAGCGCCAACTACAATGAGCAGTTCTTC. As protein: CASSVTSANYNEQFF.